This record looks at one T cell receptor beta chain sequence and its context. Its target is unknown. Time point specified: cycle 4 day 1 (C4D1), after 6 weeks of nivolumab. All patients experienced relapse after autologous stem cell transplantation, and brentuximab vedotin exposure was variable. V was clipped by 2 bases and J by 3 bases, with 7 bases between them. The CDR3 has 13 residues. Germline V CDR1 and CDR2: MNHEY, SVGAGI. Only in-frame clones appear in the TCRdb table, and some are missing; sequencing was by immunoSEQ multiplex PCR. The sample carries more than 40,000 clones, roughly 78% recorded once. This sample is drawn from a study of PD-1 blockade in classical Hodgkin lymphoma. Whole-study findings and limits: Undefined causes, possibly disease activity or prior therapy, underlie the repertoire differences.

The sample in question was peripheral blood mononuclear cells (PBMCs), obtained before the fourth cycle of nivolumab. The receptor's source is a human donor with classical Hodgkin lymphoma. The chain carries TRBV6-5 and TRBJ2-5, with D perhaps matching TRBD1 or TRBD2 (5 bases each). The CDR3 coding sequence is TGTGCCAGCAGTTACGTGGGGGAAGAGACCCAGTACTTC. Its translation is CASSYVGEETQYF.